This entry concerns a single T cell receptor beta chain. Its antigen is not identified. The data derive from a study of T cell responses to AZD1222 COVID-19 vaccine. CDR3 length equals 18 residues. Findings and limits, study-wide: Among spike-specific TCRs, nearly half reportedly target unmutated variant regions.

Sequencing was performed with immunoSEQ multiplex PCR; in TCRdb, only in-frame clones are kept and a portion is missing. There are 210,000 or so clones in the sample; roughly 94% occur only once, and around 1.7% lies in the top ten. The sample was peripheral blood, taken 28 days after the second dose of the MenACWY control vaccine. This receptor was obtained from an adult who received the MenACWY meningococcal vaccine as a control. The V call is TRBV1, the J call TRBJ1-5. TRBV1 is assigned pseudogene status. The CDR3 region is CTSSLGLVPGRANQPQHF. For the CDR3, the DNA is TGCACCAGCAGCCTGGGTCTGGTGCCGGGTCGGGCCAATCAGCCCCAGCATTTT.